The 23 T cell receptor beta chains given below trace back to one sample, sequenced in a study of blood T cell repertoires in COVID-19. Using immunoSEQ multiplex PCR, the repertoire was profiled, and TCRdb retains in-frame clones only, with some absent. The data contain some 50,000 clones, 82% of them singletons. Material for sequencing was peripheral blood. The receptors derive from a woman older than 75 with acute or convalescent COVID-19.

This chain links TRBV12-5 with TRBJ2-5; TRBD2 is a possible D gene (6 bases). CDR3 size: 15 residues. V was trimmed by 6 bases and J by 2 bases, leaving 16 bases between them. Germline V gene data show CDR1 as LGHNT and CDR2 as FRNRAP. The CDR3 region is CASGPDSGAQETQYF. CDR3 in DNA: TGTGCTAGTGGCCCAGATAGCGGAGCACAAGAGACCCAGTACTTC.

The chain uses TRBV19 and TRBJ2-1; 11 positions match TRBD1. After removal of 6 bases from V and 3 bases from J, the junction contained 28 bases not matched to a gene. Germline CDR1 and CDR2: LNHDA and SQIVND (reference sequence). CDR3 length: 23 amino acids. The DNA for the CDR3 is TGTGCCAGTAGCCAATCGGACAGGGGGCGGTGGCTAGCGGAACCTCCGGGCTACAATGAGCAGTTCTTC. It translates to CASSQSDRGRWLAEPPGYNEQFF.

This chain links TRBV9 with TRBJ2-3; D is ambiguous. Deletions cut 0 bases from V and 2 bases from J, with 7 bases between. The germline gives CDR1 SGDLS, CDR2 YYNGEE. The CDR3 runs to 14 residues. The CDR3 region is CASSVVQSTDTQYF. CDR3 sequence (DNA): TGTGCCAGCAGCGTAGTACAGTCCACAGATACGCAGTATTTT.

J is TRBJ1-1 and V is TRBV19; D is undetermined. Germline CDR1 reads LNHDA; CDR2 reads SQIVND (reference sequence). The CDR3 is made up of 13 amino acids. V lost 5 bases, J lost 7 bases, and 14 bases lay in between. The CDR3 DNA is TGTGCCAGTAGTTCCCGGGGAGGGCGTGAAGCTTTCTTT. This codes for CASSSRGGREAFF. The variable domain in full, with the rest retrieved from reference TRBV19 and TRBJ1-1, is DGGITQSPKYLFRKEGQNVTLSCEQNLNHDAMYWYRQDPGQGLRLIYYSQIVNDFQKGDIAEGYSVSREKKESFPLTVTSAQKNPTAFYLCASSSRGGREAFFGQGTRLTVV.

In this sample, this clone turned up once. V gene TRBV27 combines with J gene TRBJ1-3, with D perhaps TRBD1 (5 bases). The CDR3 has 13 residues. Germline V gives CDR1 MNHEY, CDR2 SMNVEV (reference sequence). The V and J ends lost 2 bases and 9 bases respectively, with 11 bases between them. CDR3 region: CASSLRGLGTIYF. CDR3 DNA: TGTGCCAGCAGTTTAAGGGGATTGGGCACCATATATTTT.

On this clone: This same CDR3 is encoded by further DNA sequences in the sample. V is TRBV19 and J is TRBJ1-5, with TRBD1 identical over 9 bases. CDR3 length: 14 residues. V shed 9 bases and J 3 bases; nucleotides not matched to a gene: 6. Germline CDR1 and CDR2: LNHDA and SQIVND (reference sequence). The CDR3 sequence is CASRTGGPNQPQHF. In nucleotides, the CDR3 is TGTGCCAGCCGTACAGGGGGCCCCAATCAGCCCCAGCATTTT.

The CDR3 region is CASSVGSDRGGQYF. As DNA, the CDR3 is TGTGCCAGCAGCGTAGGGTCCGATCGCGGCGGGCAGTACTTC. The chain links TRBV9 to TRBJ2-7; D gene ambiguous. CDR1 is SGDLS, CDR2 YYNGEE, per germline. The CDR3 totals 14 residues. V lost 0 bases to trimming and J lost 9 bases, with 16 bases between them.

The chain carries TRBV5-4 and TRBJ2-1; 11 bases align to TRBD1. In germline, CDR1 is SGHNT, CDR2 YYREEE (reference sequence). V lost 4 bases and J lost 10; bases outside the gene matches: 13. The CDR3 length is 16 residues. The CDR3 nucleotides read TGTGCCAGCAGCCCAGCCCAGGGACAGGGGGGGTTCGAGCAGTTCTTC. It translates to CASSPAQGQGGFEQFF.

The gene calls are TRBV19 and TRBJ1-5; weak D call: TRBD1 (5 bases). The CDR3 has 14 residues. V lost 1 base and J lost 7, with 11 bases in between. The germline gives CDR1 LNHDA, CDR2 SQIVND (reference sequence). The chain's CDR3 is CASSIVGGGQPQHF. The CDR3 DNA reads TGTGCCAGTAGTATAGTCGGGGGAGGCCAGCCCCAGCATTTT.

V is TRBV7-6 and J is TRBJ2-2; 9 nucleotides line up with TRBD1. V gave up 6 bases and J gave up 4 bases; unmatched junction bases: 6. Germline CDR1 and CDR2: SGHVS and FNYEAQ. The CDR3 runs to 15 residues. CDR3 in amino acids: CASSPGTGITGELFF. In DNA form, the CDR3 reads TGTGCCAGCAGTCCCGGGACAGGGATCACCGGGGAGCTGTTTTTT.

The V call is TRBV7-9, the J call TRBJ2-1, with D unresolved. Germline CDR1 and CDR2: SEHNR and FQNEAQ (reference sequence). V was cut by 3 bases and J by 0 bases, with 12 bases left in between. There are 16 residues in the CDR3. The CDR3 nucleotides are TGTGCCAGCAGCTTGCACTCATTGAGCTCCTACAATGAGCAGTTCTTC. It is translated as CASSLHSLSSYNEQFF.

The chain couples TRBV19 to TRBJ1-5; 7 bases map to TRBD1. Germline-derived CDR1 and CDR2 are LNHDA and SQIVND (reference sequence). The V and J ends lost 8 bases and 4 bases, in that order; junction bases with no gene match: 5. CDR3 length equals 13 residues. This CDR3 is CASRLTGNQPQHF. CDR3 nucleotides: TGTGCCAGTCGTTTGACAGGGAATCAGCCCCAGCATTTT. Variable domain in full (rest from reference TRBV19 and TRBJ1-5): DGGITQSPKYLFRKEGQNVTLSCEQNLNHDAMYWYRQDPGQGLRLIYYSQIVNDFQKGDIAEGYSVSREKKESFPLTVTSAQKNPTAFYLCASRLTGNQPQHFGDGTRLSIL.

This rearrangement joins TRBV21-1 to TRBJ2-2; TRBD1 is taken as the D call from the table, unchecked against the DNA. TRBV21-1 is flagged as a pseudogene. The CDR3 extends over 14 amino acids. The CDR3 reads CARDRASNTGELFF. CDR3 nucleotides: TGTGCCAGAGACAGGGCTTCGAACACCGGGGAGCTGTTTTTT.

V usage is TRBV6-1 and J usage is TRBJ1-2; D not resolved. With 3 bases removed from V and 7 bases from J, the gap between germline ends came to 12 bases. Per the germline V gene, CDR1 is MNHNS and CDR2 is SASEGT. This CDR3 is built from 13 residues. The CDR3 DNA reads as TGTGCCAGCAGTGAGAGGTTGGAGGGTGGCTACACCTTC. This translates into CASSERLEGGYTF.

CDR3 region: CATTSRLQETQYF. CDR3 coding DNA: TGTGCCACCACCTCTCGGTTACAAGAGACCCAGTACTTC. V gene TRBV6-6 combines with J gene TRBJ2-5; D call uncertain. Per the germline V gene, CDR1 is MNHNY and CDR2 is SVGAGI (reference sequence). CDR3 length equals 13 residues. Trimming shortened V by 10 bases and J by 2 bases, and 14 bases separated the two germline ends.

The rearrangement links TRBV28 to TRBJ1-4; 9 bases match TRBD1. The trim removed 5 bases at V and 8 bases at J, leaving 6 bases unmatched. Germline lookup yields CDR1 MDHEN and CDR2 SYDVKM. The CDR3 covers 14 residues. The CDR3 nucleotides are TGTGCCAGCAGTGAGACAGGGGGTAAAGAAAAACTGTTTTTT. This encodes CASSETGGKEKLFF.

The chain is built from TRBV5-1 and TRBJ2-3; TRBD2 aligns across 9 bases. There are 15 residues in the CDR3. Losses at the gene ends were 4 bases for V and 3 bases for J; bases not matched to a gene: 6. Germline CDR1 is SGHRS and CDR2 is YFSETQ. The CDR3 region is CASSIAGVPTDTQYF. The CDR3 bases are TGCGCCAGCAGCATAGCGGGGGTTCCTACAGATACGCAGTATTTT.

The chain links TRBV25-1 to TRBJ1-2; D call uncertain. The CDR3 runs to 11 residues. Trimming pared 4 bases from V and 4 bases from J, leaving 4 bases between. CDR1 is MGHDK and CDR2 is SYGVNS in the germline V gene. The CDR3 protein is CASSGGYGYTF. The CDR3 nucleotides are TGTGCCAGCAGTGGAGGCTATGGCTACACCTTC.

CDR3 sequence (DNA): TGTGCCAGCAGCTTACGGCCGGGACAGGGGAGGGAGACCCAGTACTTC. Its translation is CASSLRPGQGRETQYF. V is TRBV9 and J is TRBJ2-5, with 10 bases identical to TRBD1. CDR3 length: 16 residues. CDR1 and CDR2 from the germline V gene are SGDLS and YYNGEE. V lost 4 bases, J lost 5 bases, and 11 bases stayed unmatched.

V gene TRBV5-1 combines with J gene TRBJ1-2; D remains ambiguous. This CDR3 is 14 amino acids long. The V end was cut by 0 bases, the J end by 4 bases, with 10 bases between. Germline assignment: CDR1 SGHRS and CDR2 YFSETQ. CDR3 region: CASSLAGQTYGYTF. The CDR3 nucleotides are TGCGCCAGCAGCTTGGCGGGTCAAACCTATGGCTACACCTTC.

Points on this clone: Being one base from a much bigger clone, this may be a read error. The same CDR3 is also encoded by other DNA sequences in this sample. The V call is TRBV27, the J call TRBJ2-3; D uncertain. Between the trimmed V and J ends, which lost 0 bases and 6 bases, there was a span of 7 bases. This CDR3 spans 13 amino acids. Germline V gene sequence: CDR1 MNHEY, CDR2 SMNVEV (reference sequence). CDR3 coding DNA: TGTGCCAGCAGTTTATCGCGCCCCGATACGCAGTATTTT. Its protein product is CASSLSRPDTQYF.

The genes are TRBV27 and TRBJ2-1; TRBD1 agrees at 7 bases. The CDR3 covers 15 residues. V gave up 8 bases and J gave up 3 bases; unmatched junction bases: 10. Germline CDR1 is MNHEY and CDR2 is SMNVEV (reference sequence). CDR3 sequence: CASGATGALYNEQFF. CDR3 in DNA: TGTGCCAGCGGGGCAACAGGGGCCCTCTACAATGAGCAGTTCTTC.

This CDR3 is CASSRPDSTNEKLFF. DNA for the CDR3: TGTGCCAGCAGCCGACCGGACAGTACTAATGAAAAACTGTTTTTT. The V and J genes are TRBV28 and TRBJ1-4; a possible D gene is TRBD1 (6 bases). The CDR3 has 15 residues. The ends were cut back, 6 bases at V and 2 bases at J, with 13 bases in the middle. The germline CDR1 and CDR2 sequences are MDHEN and SYDVKM. Full variable domain (remainder filled in from reference TRBV28 and TRBJ1-4): DVKVTQSSRYLVKRTGEKVFLECVQDMDHENMFWYRQDPGLGLRLIYFSYDVKMKEKGDIPEGYSVSREKKERFSLILESASTNQTSMYLCASSRPDSTNEKLFFGSGTQLSVL.